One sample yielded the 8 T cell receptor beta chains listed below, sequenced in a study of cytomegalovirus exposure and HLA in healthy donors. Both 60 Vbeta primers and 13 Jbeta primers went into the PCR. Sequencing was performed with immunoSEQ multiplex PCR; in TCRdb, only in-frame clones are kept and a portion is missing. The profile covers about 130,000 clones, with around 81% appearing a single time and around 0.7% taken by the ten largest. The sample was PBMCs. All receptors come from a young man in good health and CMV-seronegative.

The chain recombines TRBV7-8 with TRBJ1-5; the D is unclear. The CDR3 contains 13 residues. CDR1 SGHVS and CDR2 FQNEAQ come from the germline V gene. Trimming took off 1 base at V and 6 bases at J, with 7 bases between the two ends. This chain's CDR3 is CASSLDSAQPQHF. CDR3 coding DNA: TGTGCCAGCAGCTTAGACTCTGCTCAGCCCCAGCATTTT.

The CDR3 bases are TGTGCCAGCAGCTTGGTCCCCACGGAGGGTCAGCCCCAGCATTTT. Translation: CASSLVPTEGQPQHF. The chain combines TRBV5-4 with TRBJ1-5; D is uncertain. There are 15 residues in the CDR3. The V end lost 0 bases, the J end lost 6 bases, and 13 bases lay between the germline ends. Looked up from germline, CDR1 is SGHNT and CDR2 is YYREEE (reference sequence).

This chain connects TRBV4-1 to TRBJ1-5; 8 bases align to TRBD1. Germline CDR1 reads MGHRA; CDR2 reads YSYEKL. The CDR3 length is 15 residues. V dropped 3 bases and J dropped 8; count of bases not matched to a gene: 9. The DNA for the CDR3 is TGCGCCAGCAGCCACCAGACAGGGGCCAGTGAGCCCCAGCATTTT. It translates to CASSHQTGASEPQHF.

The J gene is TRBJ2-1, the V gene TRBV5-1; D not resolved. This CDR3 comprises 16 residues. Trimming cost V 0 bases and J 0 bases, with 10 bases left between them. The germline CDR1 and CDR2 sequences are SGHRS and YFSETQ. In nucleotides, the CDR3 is TGCGCCAGCAGCTTGGCCGGCGGTCCCTCCTACAATGAGCAGTTCTTC. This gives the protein CASSLAGGPSYNEQFF.

CDR3 sequence: CASSPKQTGSEQFF. The DNA of the CDR3 is TGTGCCAGCAGTCCTAAACAAACAGGGAGTGAGCAGTTCTTC. The chain joins TRBV6-1 to TRBJ2-1; maybe TRBD1 (6 bases). Germline loops: CDR1 MNHNS, CDR2 SASEGT. Trimming cost V 5 bases and J 9 bases, with 17 bases left between them. This CDR3 is built from 14 residues.

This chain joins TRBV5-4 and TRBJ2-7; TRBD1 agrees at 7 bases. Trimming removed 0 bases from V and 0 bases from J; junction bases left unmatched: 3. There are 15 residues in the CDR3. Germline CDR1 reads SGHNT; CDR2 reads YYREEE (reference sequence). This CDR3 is CASSLEGTVSYEQYF. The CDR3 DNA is TGTGCCAGCAGCTTGGAAGGGACAGTCTCCTACGAGCAGTACTTC.

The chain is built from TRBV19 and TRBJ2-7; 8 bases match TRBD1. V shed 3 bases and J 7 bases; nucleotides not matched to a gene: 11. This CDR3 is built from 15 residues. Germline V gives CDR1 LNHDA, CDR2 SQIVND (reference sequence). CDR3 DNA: TGTGCCAGTAGTATCGACAGGGGATTCACCGAAGAGCAGTACTTC. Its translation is CASSIDRGFTEEQYF.

The CDR3 DNA reads as TGTGCCAGCAGCCCGACGGGGACAGGGAGAGCTTTCTTT. Encoded protein: CASSPTGTGRAFF. The V call is TRBV5-6, the J call TRBJ1-1, with TRBD1 identical over 9 bases. CDR1 SGHDT and CDR2 YYEEEE come from the germline V gene. Trimming removed 4 bases from V and 10 bases from J; junction bases left unmatched: 8. This CDR3 is 13 amino acids long.